The clone carrying this T cell receptor (beta chain) was picked up one time. Its antigen is not identified. The CDR3 has 17 residues. The germline V gene encodes CDR1 LNHDA and CDR2 SQIVND (reference sequence). With 8 bases clipped from V and 5 bases from J, the junction kept 11 bases outside the gene matches. The data are from a study of Ad26.COV2.S vaccination and SARS-CoV-2 variants. Described treatment: roughly 18 received Ad26.COV2.S at low or high dose, single or two shots; about five received placebo; per-sample allocation not given. Collection of samples fell on day 63 after the first vaccine or placebo injection. Whole-study results and caveats: Placebo recipients trailed vaccine recipients in spike-specific TCR breadth.

Clones were sequenced by immunoSEQ multiplex PCR, and TCRdb holds only the in-frame ones, with some missing. The sample includes about 350,000 clones, around 83% of them seen just once. The chain recombines TRBV19 with TRBJ2-2; 13 nucleotides align to TRBD2. This receptor was obtained from a person between 18 and 65 years old who received the Ad26.COV2.S COVID-19 vaccine or a placebo. Source: peripheral blood, taken in a trial of Ad26.COV2.S vaccine versus placebo. CDR3 sequence: CASPGGGLAGRTGELFF. CDR3 sequence (DNA): TGTGCCAGTCCCGGGGGGGGACTAGCGGGAAGAACCGGGGAGCTGTTTTTT.